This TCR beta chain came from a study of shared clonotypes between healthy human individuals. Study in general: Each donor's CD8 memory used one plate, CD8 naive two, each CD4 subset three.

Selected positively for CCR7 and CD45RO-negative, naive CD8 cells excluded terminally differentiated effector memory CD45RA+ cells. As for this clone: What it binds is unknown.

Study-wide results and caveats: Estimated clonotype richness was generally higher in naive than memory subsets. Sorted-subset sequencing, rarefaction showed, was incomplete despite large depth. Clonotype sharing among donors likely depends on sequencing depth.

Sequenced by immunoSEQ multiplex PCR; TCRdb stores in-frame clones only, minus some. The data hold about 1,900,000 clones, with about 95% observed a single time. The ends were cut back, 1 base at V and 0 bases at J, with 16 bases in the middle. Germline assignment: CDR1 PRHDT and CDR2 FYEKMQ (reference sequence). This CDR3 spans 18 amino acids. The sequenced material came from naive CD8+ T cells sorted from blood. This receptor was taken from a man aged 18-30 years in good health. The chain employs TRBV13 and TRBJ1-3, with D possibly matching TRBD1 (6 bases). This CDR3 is CASSLVGGGPFSGNTIYF. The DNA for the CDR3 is TGTGCCAGCAGCTTAGTCGGTGGGGGGCCCTTCTCTGGAAACACCATATATTTT.